This T cell receptor (beta chain) emerged from a study of metastatic and nonmetastatic thyroid tumors. At the level of the study: Repertoire comparisons spanned blood and tumor or nodule tissue from malignant and benign thyroid patients. Findings and limits, study-wide: As reported, TCR beta diversity in blood and tumor was significantly higher in malignant thyroid tumors than in benign nodules.

The authors' processing: To classify distant metastasis in papillary thyroid cancer, a model was built from CDR3 differences across clinicopathological groups. MiXCR was used by TCRdb to re-call the PCR reads. TCRdb's processing, not the authors' own work, is the source of the V and J calls. The sample carries 50,000 or so clones, around 20% recorded once. Ten or more counts support this clone. Its antigen is undetermined. Within the sample, other DNA sequences also encode this same CDR3. Patients underwent thyroid surgery, and none had received any treatment before it. CDR3 size: 15 residues. Trimming at V came to 4 bases and at J to 7 bases, leaving 11 bases not matched to a gene. CDR1 is SGHDT, CDR2 YYEEEE, per germline.

The receptor's source is a male donor with papillary thyroid cancer or a benign thyroid nodule (not recorded which). Some clones in this sample may be carry-over from other donors' samples. The sequenced sample was blood. The J gene is TRBJ2-5, the V gene TRBV5-6; 9 nucleotides line up with TRBD2. The CDR3 DNA follows: TGTGCCAGCAGCGATGACCGGCGGGGGGGAGGGACCCAGTACTTC. Translation: CASSDDRRGGGTQYF.